This T cell receptor beta chain was found in a study of T cells after yellow fever vaccination. Trimming removed 1 base at V and 9 bases at J, with 9 bases between. CDR3 length: 12 residues. In germline, CDR1 is LGHDT, CDR2 YNNKEL (reference sequence). This clonotype has more than one count but fewer than ten. Each CDR3 protein is one row after TCRdb ran MiXCR on the 5' RACE reads. Here the sample spans roughly 520,000 distinct CDR3 sequences, just over 20% being singletons. Sequencing was performed on PBMCs, taken less than 25 days after the first yellow fever vaccination. The chain joins TRBV3-1 to TRBJ2-5; D might be TRBD1 (6 bases). This sequence originates from a man between 18 and 35 years old who received the YFV17D yellow fever vaccine. The CDR3 DNA is TGTGCCAGCAGCCAAGGGTCAGGGGCCCAGTACTTC. Its protein product is CASSQGSGAQYF.